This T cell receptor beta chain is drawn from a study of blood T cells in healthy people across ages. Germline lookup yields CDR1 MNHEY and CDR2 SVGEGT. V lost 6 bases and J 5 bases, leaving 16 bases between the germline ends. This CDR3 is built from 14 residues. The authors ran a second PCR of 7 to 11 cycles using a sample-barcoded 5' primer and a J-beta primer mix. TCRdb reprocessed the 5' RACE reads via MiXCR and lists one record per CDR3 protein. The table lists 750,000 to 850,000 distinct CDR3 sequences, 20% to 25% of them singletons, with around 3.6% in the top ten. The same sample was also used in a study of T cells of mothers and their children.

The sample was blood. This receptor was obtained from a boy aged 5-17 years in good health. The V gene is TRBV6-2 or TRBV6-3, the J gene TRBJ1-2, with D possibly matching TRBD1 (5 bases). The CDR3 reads CASRPADRDYGYTF. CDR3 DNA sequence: TGTGCCAGCAGACCGGCCGACAGAGATTATGGCTACACCTTC.